This T cell receptor (beta chain) was obtained from a study of blood T cell repertoires in COVID-19. As for the study in general: Spain, Italy and the United States supplied samples that represented acute and convalescent COVID-19.

The J segment lost 8 bases and the V segment lost 4 bases, leaving 14 bases of the junction unmatched. The CDR3 is made up of 17 amino acids. CDR1 and CDR2 from the germline V gene are MNHEY and SMNVEV (reference sequence). This clone was counted between two and nine times. In the authors' workflow: Amplifying reference gene primers gave estimates of nucleated cell counts. TCRdb keeps only in-frame clones here, not all; method: immunoSEQ multiplex PCR. V, J and clone size were drawn from that table, and D and trimming were deduced from the DNA. In the table there are 230,000 or so clones, roughly 89% of which are singletons.

The clonotype was recovered from a woman aged 60 to 75 with COVID-19, enrolled during active disease. The chain uses TRBV27 and TRBJ2-1, with 10 positions matching TRBD2. Sequenced sample: peripheral blood. The CDR3 bases are TGTGCCAGCAGTTCCAGCGGGGGGGCCGAAAGACAACATGAGCAGTTCTTC. Amino acids: CASSSSGGAERQHEQFF.